This T cell receptor beta chain was captured by sequencing in a study of glioma-infiltrating T cells after dendritic cell vaccination. The CDR3 has 17 residues. Germline V gene data show CDR1 as SGHRS and CDR2 as YFSETQ. The V gene end was trimmed by 1 base and the J gene end by 2 bases; junction bases not matched to a gene: 7. Here immunoSEQ multiplex PCR was the method, and the copy in TCRdb shows in-frame clones only, minus some. Of roughly 100,000 clones listed, more than 70% are singletons. The sequencing used blood, collected before dendritic cell vaccination. The origin of this receptor is a human donor with glioblastoma. The chain combines TRBV5-1 with TRBJ2-1; TRBD2 matches at 9 bases. For the CDR3, the DNA is TGCGCCAGCAGCTTGAGTCGAGCGGGAGGCACCTACAATGAGCAGTTCTTC. Amino acids: CASSLSRAGGTYNEQFF.